The sequence of this T cell receptor (beta chain) was determined in a study of cytomegalovirus exposure and HLA in healthy donors. Overall study findings and caveats: Rare sequences made up most TCRs, while some public TCRs were found in many donors. Testing in vitro showed a few CMV-associated chains specific for CMV antigens. The tendency of first-cohort TCR clusters to co-occur in the 90 to 150 validation repertoires was the finding of a later analysis.

The CDR3 has 15 residues. Germline assignment: CDR1 MGHDK and CDR2 SYGVNS. Trimming removed 3 bases from V and 3 bases from J; junction bases left unmatched: 6. Comments on this clone: Its antigen is as yet unknown.

Repertoires were generated with immunoSEQ multiplex PCR, while TCRdb's copy carries only in-frame clones and drops some. The table records about 200,000 clones, roughly 84% of them present only once. The source material was PBMCs. This receptor was obtained from a woman younger than 35 in good health and CMV-seropositive. The V gene is TRBV25-1, the J gene TRBJ1-2; TRBD1 aligns across 8 bases. The CDR3 DNA reads TGTGCCAGCAGTGAGGGGACAGGAGGACACTATGGCTACACCTTC. It yields the protein CASSEGTGGHYGYTF.